This section outlines one T cell receptor beta chain sequence together with its context. What it recognizes is unknown. This entry belongs to a study of lymphopenia after photon versus proton radiotherapy. Study-wide results and limits: Post-nadir diversity loss with photons came from oligoclonal expansion, particularly CD8+ Temra cells. Authors raise, but do not show, better survival with proton therapy. A bigger post-nadir fall in TCR diversity correlated inversely with survival time in deceased patients.

CDR3 length: 21 amino acids. The germline gives CDR1 KGHSH, CDR2 LQKENI. With V trimmed by 2 bases and J by 0 bases, 20 bases remained unmatched. Only in-frame clones appear in the TCRdb table, and some are missing; sequencing was by immunoSEQ multiplex PCR. The sample carries 20,000 to 25,000 clones, 85% recorded once. The origin of this receptor is a man in his sixties with pancreatic cancer. Specimen: peripheral blood, collected from a patient treated with photon-based radiotherapy. The rearrangement joins TRBV18 to TRBJ2-5; 8 bases are a match to TRBD1. Here the CDR3 reads CASSPELLILAGGENQETQYF. CDR3 nucleotides: TGTGCCAGCTCACCAGAGCTGCTTATCTTGGCAGGGGGCGAAAACCAAGAGACCCAGTACTTC.